This T cell receptor beta chain was profiled in a study of identical twins. TCRdb redid the calling of the 5' RACE reads with MiXCR, one entry per CDR3 protein. The sample includes some 660,000 distinct CDR3 sequences, 8.5% to 9% of them seen just once. Concerning this clonotype itself: No antigen is known for it.

This CDR3 is built from 16 residues. General study findings and limits: The models gave estimates that fell short of the out-of-frame TCR alpha sharing seen in monozygotic twins. Researchers caution that invariant MAIT and iNKT cells could partly confound zero-insertion analyses. Abundant beta clonotypes from cord blood had fewer insertions, unlike memory repertoires, which showed none.

The same sample was also used in a study of yellow fever vaccine responses in identical twins.

The TCR originated in a woman aged 18-35 years in good health. Sequencing was done on a sample of PBMCs. The chain employs TRBV21-1 and TRBJ2-7; the table calls TRBD2, which could not be checked here. TRBV21-1 is flagged as a pseudogene. CDR3 sequence: CASSQEGTLNSYEQYF. CDR3 DNA sequence: TGTGCCAGCAGCCAGGAGGGGACGTTGAACTCCTACGAGCAGTACTTC.